Below, 20 T cell receptor beta chains from the same sample are listed, as sequenced in a study of shared clonotypes between healthy human individuals. Repertoires were generated with immunoSEQ multiplex PCR, while TCRdb's copy carries only in-frame clones and drops some. This table has roughly 320,000 clones, roughly 84% appearing once. Specimen: memory CD8+ T cells sorted from blood. Specified subset: CD45RO+ cells pooled with CCR7-negative TemRA cells. The receptors come from a man younger than 30 in good health.

The chain couples TRBV27 to TRBJ1-2; 8 bases line up with TRBD1. V shed 6 bases and J 3 bases; nucleotides not matched to a gene: 9. There are 15 residues in the CDR3. Germline lookup yields CDR1 MNHEY and CDR2 SMNVEV (reference sequence). The CDR3 sequence: CASRSTDRVDYGYTF. The CDR3 region has the DNA TGTGCCAGCAGGTCTACGGACAGGGTCGACTATGGCTACACCTTC.

The chain carries TRBV19 and TRBJ1-5, with D possibly matching TRBD1 (5 bases). Trimming shortened V by 7 bases and J by 0 bases, and 13 bases separated the two germline ends. The CDR3 length is 15 residues. The germline V gene encodes CDR1 LNHDA and CDR2 SQIVND (reference sequence). The CDR3 DNA reads TGTGCCAGTACGGCGGGGCTTTATAGCAATCAGCCCCAGCATTTT. Amino acids: CASTAGLYSNQPQHF.

This chain joins TRBV5-4 and TRBJ2-3; the D is unclear. The V end was cut by 1 base, the J end by 3 bases, with 0 bases between. This CDR3 contains 11 residues. CDR1 is SGHNT and CDR2 is YYREEE in the germline V gene (reference sequence). This CDR3 reads CASSLTDTQYF. The CDR3 DNA follows: TGTGCCAGCAGCTTGACAGATACGCAGTATTTT.

This clone was detected only a few times. V usage is TRBV7-9 and J usage is TRBJ2-1, with a weak D call TRBD1 (6 bases). Germline V gene lookup returns CDR1 SEHNR and CDR2 FQNEAQ (reference sequence). The V gene lost 2 bases and the J gene lost 7 bases, with 12 bases spanning the gap. There are 14 residues in the CDR3. The CDR3 nucleotides read TGTGCCAGCAGCTTAAATCCAGGGGTGAATGAGCAGTTCTTC. Protein: CASSLNPGVNEQFF.

The V and J genes are TRBV7-8 and TRBJ2-3; D is uncertain. Germline values: CDR1 SGHVS, CDR2 FQNEAQ. Between the trimmed V and J ends, which lost 4 bases and 9 bases, there was a span of 14 bases. The CDR3 extends over 13 amino acids. DNA of the CDR3: TGTGCCAGCAGCTCTTTGAGTGGGCTCACGCAGTATTTT. Amino acid sequence: CASSSLSGLTQYF. The full variable domain, completed using reference TRBV7-8 and TRBJ2-3, is GAGVSQSPRYKVAKRGQDVALRCDPISGHVSLFWYQQALGQGPEFLTYFQNEAQLDKSGLPSDRFFAERPEGSVSTLKIQRTQQEDSAVYLCASSSLSGLTQYFGPGTRLTVL.

The genes are TRBV11-2 and TRBJ2-2, with D possibly TRBD2 on 6 matching bases. The germline gives CDR1 SGHAT, CDR2 FQNNGV. The CDR3 covers 14 residues. The V and J ends lost 3 bases and 4 bases respectively, with 9 bases between them. The CDR3 loop reads CASSFWGGTGELFF. CDR3 sequence (DNA): TGTGCCAGCAGCTTTTGGGGAGGCACCGGGGAGCTGTTTTTT.

This chain joins TRBV10-2 and TRBJ2-2; 10 bases fit TRBD1. This CDR3 region has 15 residues. J gave up 1 base and V 9 bases, and 5 bases lay outside the gene matches. Germline CDR1 and CDR2: WSHSY and SAAADI. CDR3 nucleotide sequence: TGCGCCAGTCGACAGGGGGCTTTGAACACCGGGGAGCTGTTTTTT. It yields the protein CASRQGALNTGELFF.

The gene calls are TRBV7-9 and TRBJ2-5; 8 nucleotides line up with TRBD1. Germline lookup yields CDR1 SEHNR and CDR2 FQNEAQ (reference sequence). The CDR3 runs 16 residues. V gave up 5 bases and J gave up 4 bases; unmatched junction bases: 12. The CDR3 DNA follows: TGTGCCAGCAGCGCAGGACAGGGATGGGGTATAGAGACCCAGTACTTC. Translating gives CASSAGQGWGIETQYF.

The table lists this clone with a count of one. This chain connects TRBV6-6 to TRBJ1-6, with D tentatively TRBD1 (5 bases). The germline V gene has CDR1 MNHNY and CDR2 SVGAGI (reference sequence). The V end lost 9 bases, the J end lost 7 bases, and 22 bases lay between the germline ends. The CDR3 runs 16 residues. The CDR3: CASTPFSTVSNSPLHF. CDR3 sequence (DNA): TGTGCCAGTACACCGTTTTCGACAGTCTCAAATTCACCCCTCCACTTT.

The CDR3 reads CASSLLGTGDYEQYF. The CDR3, as DNA: TGTGCCAGCAGTTTATTAGGGACAGGGGACTACGAGCAGTACTTC. The chain uses TRBV27 and TRBJ2-7; 10 bases agree with TRBD1. Germline CDR1 and CDR2: MNHEY and SMNVEV (reference sequence). There are 15 residues in the CDR3. After removal of 1 base from V and 3 bases from J, the junction contained 3 bases not matched to a gene.

The chain recombines TRBV6-6 with TRBJ1-4, with TRBD1 identical over 7 bases. The V gene's germline CDR1 is MNHNY and CDR2 SVGAGI (reference sequence). This CDR3 has 13 amino acids. With 6 bases clipped from V and 6 bases from J, the junction kept 4 bases outside the gene matches. In DNA form, the CDR3 reads TGTGCCAGCAGACACACAGGGGATGAAAAACTGTTTTTT. Protein: CASRHTGDEKLFF.

This chain uses TRBV9 with TRBJ2-7; no firm D call. Trimming removed 3 bases from V and 0 bases from J, with 13 bases in between. Germline-derived CDR1 and CDR2 are SGDLS and YYNGEE. The CDR3 runs to 15 residues. CDR3 amino acids: CASSGNGPTSYEQYF. CDR3 DNA: TGTGCCAGCAGCGGTAATGGGCCTACCTCCTACGAGCAGTACTTC.

The CDR3 DNA is TGTGCCACCGGAGAACCTCAGGGGGCAAAGCTGTTTTTT. It translates to CATGEPQGAKLFF. The chain carries TRBV10-3 and TRBJ2-2; 8 nucleotides align to TRBD1. Germline assignment: CDR1 ENHRY and CDR2 SYGVKD. The J segment lost 12 bases and the V segment lost 10 bases, leaving 13 bases of the junction unmatched. The CDR3 sequence is 13 residues long.

Worth noting for this clone: The junction differs from germline at one of its ends, possibly a read error. The chain joins TRBV29-1 to TRBJ2-3; 8 bases agree with TRBD2. Germline V gene data show CDR1 as SQVTM and CDR2 as ANQGSEA. This CDR3 is built from 14 residues. DNA for the CDR3: TGCAGCGTTGAATATCGGGAGGGCACGGATACGCAGTATTTT. It is translated as CSVEYREGTDTQYF.

The chain joins TRBV2 to TRBJ1-3; D unresolved. V lost 3 bases to trimming and J lost 2 bases, with 8 bases between them. Germline CDR1 is SNHLY and CDR2 is FYNNEI. The CDR3 runs to 14 residues. CDR3 sequence reads: CASSDSGPGNTIYF. CDR3 sequence (DNA): TGTGCCAGCAGTGATTCTGGGCCTGGAAACACCATATATTTT.

CDR3 nucleotides: TGCGCCAGCAGCTTTCAGACCGGGACTAACGAAGATACGCAGTATTTT. Protein sequence: CASSFQTGTNEDTQYF. The chain employs TRBV4-1 and TRBJ2-3, with 7 bases that match TRBD2. Germline trimming cut 5 bases from V and 5 bases from J; bases unmatched to any gene: 13. Germline assignment: CDR1 MGHRA and CDR2 YSYEKL. The CDR3 is made up of 16 amino acids.

This chain uses TRBV2 with TRBJ1-1, with 8 bases aligning to TRBD1. The CDR3 length is 16 residues. Trimming cost V 3 bases and J 1 base; bases outside gene matches: 7. The V gene's germline CDR1 is SNHLY and CDR2 FYNNEI. CDR3 sequence reads: CASSEGPGQANTEAFF. The CDR3 coding sequence is TGTGCCAGCAGTGAGGGCCCGGGACAGGCGAACACTGAAGCTTTCTTT.

V gene TRBV29-1 combines with J gene TRBJ2-7, with D unclear. Per the germline V gene, CDR1 is SQVTM and CDR2 is ANQGSEA. CDR3 length: 11 amino acids. V lost 7 bases and J 7 bases, leaving 14 bases between the germline ends. The CDR3 sequence: CSGLRNGEQYF. CDR3 nucleotide sequence: TGCAGCGGCCTGAGAAACGGAGAGCAGTACTTC.

The chain couples TRBV13 to TRBJ2-1; 9 nucleotides line up with TRBD2. Trimming cost V 5 bases and J 1 base; bases outside gene matches: 9. Germline V CDR1 and CDR2: PRHDT, FYEKMQ (reference sequence). CDR3 size: 17 residues. Written as DNA, the CDR3 is TGTGCCAGCAGCCAAATCGGACTAGCGAGTTCCTACAATGAGCAGTTCTTC. This gives the protein CASSQIGLASSYNEQFF.

This clone was counted a single time. This chain uses TRBV28 with TRBJ1-1, with D possibly matching TRBD1 (5 bases). Trimming left V 5 bases short and J 3 bases short, with 16 bases between. The germline V gene has CDR1 MDHEN and CDR2 SYDVKM. The CDR3 has 15 residues. The CDR3 is CASSPRDPRDTEAFF. The CDR3 nucleotides are TGTGCCAGCAGTCCCCGGGACCCCAGGGACACTGAAGCTTTCTTT.